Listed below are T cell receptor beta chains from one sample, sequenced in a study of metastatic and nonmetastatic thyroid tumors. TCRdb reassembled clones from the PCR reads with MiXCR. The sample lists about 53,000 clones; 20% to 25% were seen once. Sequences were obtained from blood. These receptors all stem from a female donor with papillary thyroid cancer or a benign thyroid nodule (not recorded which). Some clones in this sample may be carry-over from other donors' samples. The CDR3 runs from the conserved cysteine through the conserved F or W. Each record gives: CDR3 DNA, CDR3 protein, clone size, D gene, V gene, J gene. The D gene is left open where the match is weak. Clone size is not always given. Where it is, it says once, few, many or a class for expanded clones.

cdr3_nt: TGCAGTGCTATAGGCGGGAGGGCCTCTGGGGCCTACAATGAGCAGTTCTTC; cdr3_aa: CSAIGGRASGAYNEQFF; clone_size: many; d_call: TRBD2; v_call: TRBV20-1; j_call: TRBJ2-1
cdr3_nt: TGTGCCAGCTCACCCGGGGCTAGCGGCGACTACGAGCAGTACTTC; cdr3_aa: CASSPGASGDYEQYF; clone_size: many; d_call: TRBD2; v_call: TRBV18; j_call: TRBJ2-7
cdr3_nt: TGTGCCAGCAGCGTAGACAGGAACACTGAAGCTTTCTTT; cdr3_aa: CASSVDRNTEAFF; clone_size: many; d_call: .; v_call: TRBV9; j_call: TRBJ1-1
cdr3_nt: TGCAGTGCTACCGCCGGGACTAATTTCTACGAGCAGTACTTC; cdr3_aa: CSATAGTNFYEQYF; clone_size: many; d_call: TRBD2; v_call: TRBV20-1; j_call: TRBJ2-7
cdr3_nt: TGTGCCCGCATTTTACAGGGCTACAATGAGCAGTTCTTC; cdr3_aa: CARILQGYNEQFF; clone_size: .; d_call: .; v_call: TRBV6-1; j_call: TRBJ2-1
cdr3_nt: TGTGCCAGTCGTATGAATCCCTATCAAGCTTTCTTT; cdr3_aa: CASRMNPYQAFF; clone_size: .; d_call: .; v_call: TRBV19; j_call: TRBJ1-1
cdr3_nt: TGTGCCAGCAGCATTCAGACAGGGGGCAGCGACGAGCAGTACTTC; cdr3_aa: CASSIQTGGSDEQYF; clone_size: many; d_call: TRBD1; v_call: TRBV7-9; j_call: TRBJ2-7
cdr3_nt: TGTGCCAGCAGCCAATTGGTGAACACTGAAGCTTTCTTT; cdr3_aa: CASSQLVNTEAFF; clone_size: many; d_call: .; v_call: TRBV16; j_call: TRBJ1-1
cdr3_nt: TGTGCCAGCAGCCGCGGCGGGCAGTACAATGAGCAGTTCTTC; cdr3_aa: CASSRGGQYNEQFF; clone_size: many; d_call: .; v_call: TRBV11-2; j_call: TRBJ2-1
cdr3_nt: TGTGCCAGCAGCCCACGACTAGCGGGGACTAATGAGCAGTTCTTC; cdr3_aa: CASSPRLAGTNEQFF; clone_size: many; d_call: TRBD2; v_call: TRBV9; j_call: TRBJ2-1
cdr3_nt: TGCGCCAGCAGAGGGACTGCGAACACTGAAGCTTTCTTT; cdr3_aa: CASRGTANTEAFF; clone_size: many; d_call: .; v_call: TRBV5-1; j_call: TRBJ1-1
cdr3_nt: TGTGCTAGCAGCTTAGTTCTGACTCCTAGGGCCGGGGAGCTGTTTTTT; cdr3_aa: CASSLVLTPRAGELFF; clone_size: many; d_call: .; v_call: TRBV7-7; j_call: TRBJ2-2
cdr3_nt: TGTGCCATCAGGAAGGGACAGGGGGTCAATCAGGCCCAGCATTTT; cdr3_aa: CAIRKGQGVNQAQHF; clone_size: .; d_call: TRBD1; v_call: TRBV2; j_call: TRBJ1-5
cdr3_nt: TGTGCCAGCAGCTTTGGCAGCTCAAACAATCAGTACTTC; cdr3_aa: CASSFGSSNNQYF; clone_size: .; d_call: .; v_call: TRBV5-6; j_call: TRBJ2-4
cdr3_nt: TGTGCCAGCATGCGACTAGTGGGAGACGGTATCACAGATACGCAGTATTTT; cdr3_aa: CASMRLVGDGITDTQYF; clone_size: .; d_call: .; v_call: TRBV6-5; j_call: TRBJ2-3
cdr3_nt: TGTGCCAGCTCACCTAGGGGAGCGTTATACACTGAAGCTTTCTTT; cdr3_aa: CASSPRGALYTEAFF; clone_size: many; d_call: .; v_call: TRBV18; j_call: TRBJ1-1
cdr3_nt: TGTGCCAGCAGTTCACCATCCGACAGTAATCAGCCCCAGCATTTT; cdr3_aa: CASSSPSDSNQPQHF; clone_size: many; d_call: .; v_call: TRBV28; j_call: TRBJ1-5
cdr3_nt: TGTGCCAGTAGCTTGCTCCGGGAGTTAAACAATGAGCAGTTCTTC; cdr3_aa: CASSLLRELNNEQFF; clone_size: .; d_call: .; v_call: TRBV5-3; j_call: TRBJ2-1
cdr3_nt: TGTGCCAGCAGTTACTCGCGACTAGCGGGGAACAACAATGAGCAGTTCTTC; cdr3_aa: CASSYSRLAGNNNEQFF; clone_size: many; d_call: TRBD2; v_call: TRBV6-5; j_call: TRBJ2-1
cdr3_nt: TGTGCCTGCAGCTCAGTGGGCGGGAGAGTCAATGAGCAGTTCTTC; cdr3_aa: CACSSVGGRVNEQFF; clone_size: .; d_call: TRBD2; v_call: TRBV11-2; j_call: TRBJ2-1
cdr3_nt: TGCGCCAGCAGCCAAACTTTACAGGGCTTGGTCCACTACGAGCAGTACTTC; cdr3_aa: CASSQTLQGLVHYEQYF; clone_size: many; d_call: .; v_call: TRBV4-1; j_call: TRBJ2-7
cdr3_nt: TGTGCCAGCTCACCCTCAATCATGAACACTGAAGCTTTCTTT; cdr3_aa: CASSPSIMNTEAFF; clone_size: many; d_call: .; v_call: TRBV18; j_call: TRBJ1-1
cdr3_nt: TGTGCCAGCTCAATGGACTCCGCCTACAATGAGCAGTTCTTC; cdr3_aa: CASSMDSAYNEQFF; clone_size: many; d_call: .; v_call: TRBV7-3; j_call: TRBJ2-1
cdr3_nt: TGTGCCAGCAGCGGGACAGGGGGCAGATACGAGCAGTACTTC; cdr3_aa: CASSGTGGRYEQYF; clone_size: .; d_call: TRBD1; v_call: TRBV9; j_call: TRBJ2-7
cdr3_nt: TGTGCCAGCAGTTACTTAGGCGGGAGTAGGGTAGATACGCAGTATTTT; cdr3_aa: CASSYLGGSRVDTQYF; clone_size: many; d_call: TRBD2; v_call: TRBV6-5; j_call: TRBJ2-3
cdr3_nt: TGTGCCAGCAGTGATCCCACGCACGGGGGGTTCTTC; cdr3_aa: CASSDPTHGGFF; clone_size: many; d_call: .; v_call: TRBV6-1; j_call: TRBJ2-1
cdr3_nt: TGCGCCAGCAGCTATGACATACACTATGGCTACACCTTC; cdr3_aa: CASSYDIHYGYTF; clone_size: .; d_call: .; v_call: TRBV5-1; j_call: TRBJ1-2
cdr3_nt: TGTGCCAGGCGGGCTTCGGGACGGGAATATACTGGTGATGAAAAACTGTTTTTT; cdr3_aa: CARRASGREYTGDEKLFF; clone_size: .; d_call: .; v_call: TRBV19; j_call: TRBJ1-4
cdr3_nt: TGTGCCAGCAGCTTAGATCTAGGGGTCTCTCGGGAGCAGTTCTTC; cdr3_aa: CASSLDLGVSREQFF; clone_size: many; d_call: .; v_call: TRBV7-9; j_call: TRBJ2-1
cdr3_nt: TGTGCCAGCAGCGCGGGACCCAGAAGCTCTGGAAACACCATATATTTT; cdr3_aa: CASSAGPRSSGNTIYF; clone_size: many; d_call: .; v_call: TRBV9; j_call: TRBJ1-3
cdr3_nt: TGTGCCAGCAGTTTAATAGGGACTAGCGGGAGTTTAAATGAGCAGTTCTTC; cdr3_aa: CASSLIGTSGSLNEQFF; clone_size: many; d_call: TRBD2; v_call: TRBV12-3/TRBV12-4; j_call: TRBJ2-1
cdr3_nt: TGCGCCAGCAAGCCGAGCACCGGGGAGCTGTTTTTT; cdr3_aa: CASKPSTGELFF; clone_size: many; d_call: .; v_call: TRBV10-2; j_call: TRBJ2-2
cdr3_nt: TGTGCCAGCAGCCCGCGGACGGAATCTGGCGATACGCAGTATTTT; cdr3_aa: CASSPRTESGDTQYF; clone_size: many; d_call: .; v_call: TRBV7-2; j_call: TRBJ2-3
cdr3_nt: TGTGCCAGCAGTTTAGTTGGAGTTGAAGAAAAACTGTTTTTT; cdr3_aa: CASSLVGVEEKLFF; clone_size: many; d_call: .; v_call: TRBV28; j_call: TRBJ1-4
cdr3_nt: TGTGCCAGCAGTTGGGGCGGACTAAATGAAAAACTGTTTTTT; cdr3_aa: CASSWGGLNEKLFF; clone_size: many; d_call: .; v_call: TRBV6-1; j_call: TRBJ1-4
cdr3_nt: TGTGCCAGCAGTGAGATAGCGGGACCCGGGGAGCTGTTTTTT; cdr3_aa: CASSEIAGPGELFF; clone_size: many; d_call: TRBD2; v_call: TRBV6-1; j_call: TRBJ2-2
cdr3_nt: TGTGCCAGCAGTGAAGCTTTGGGGGTGAACATTCAGTACTTC; cdr3_aa: CASSEALGVNIQYF; clone_size: many; d_call: .; v_call: TRBV2; j_call: TRBJ2-4
cdr3_nt: TGTGCCAGCAGCTTGGCCGGAAGAGGGAGCTCCTACAATGAGCAGTTCTTC; cdr3_aa: CASSLAGRGSSYNEQFF; clone_size: many; d_call: .; v_call: TRBV5-6; j_call: TRBJ2-1
cdr3_nt: TGTGCCAGCAGTGAGTTGGGGGACACAGGAGCTTTCTTT; cdr3_aa: CASSELGDTGAFF; clone_size: many; d_call: .; v_call: TRBV6-1; j_call: TRBJ1-1
cdr3_nt: TGTGCCAGCATTTCCTGGACTAGCGGGAGGAGGTACGAGCAGTACTTC; cdr3_aa: CASISWTSGRRYEQYF; clone_size: .; d_call: TRBD2; v_call: TRBV6-1; j_call: TRBJ2-7
cdr3_nt: TGTGCCAGCAGTTATGGCCAGGGACTAGCGGGAACCGGGGAGCTGTTTTTT; cdr3_aa: CASSYGQGLAGTGELFF; clone_size: .; d_call: TRBD2; v_call: TRBV6-2/TRBV6-3; j_call: TRBJ2-2
cdr3_nt: TGTGCCAGTGGACAGACAGAAGAGACCCAGTACTTC; cdr3_aa: CASGQTEETQYF; clone_size: .; d_call: .; v_call: TRBV19; j_call: TRBJ2-5
cdr3_nt: TGTGCCATCAGTGCGACAGCCACCTCAACTGAAGCTTTCTTT; cdr3_aa: CAISATATSTEAFF; clone_size: many; d_call: .; v_call: TRBV10-3; j_call: TRBJ1-1
cdr3_nt: TGTGCCAGTAGTAACGAACTAGCGGATCAAGAGACCCAGTACTTC; cdr3_aa: CASSNELADQETQYF; clone_size: many; d_call: TRBD2; v_call: TRBV19; j_call: TRBJ2-5
cdr3_nt: TGTGCCAGCAGCATCCGGGCCATCTACAATGAGCAGTTCTTC; cdr3_aa: CASSIRAIYNEQFF; clone_size: many; d_call: .; v_call: TRBV2; j_call: TRBJ2-1
cdr3_nt: TGTGCCAGCACCGCTGGAGGGGCGCATACTGAGCAGTTCTTC; cdr3_aa: CASTAGGAHTEQFF; clone_size: many; d_call: .; v_call: TRBV7-3; j_call: TRBJ2-1
cdr3_nt: TGTGCCAGCAGCCTGTTCGCGTCAGCCCTCTATACCCAGTATTTT; cdr3_aa: CASSLFASALYTQYF; clone_size: .; d_call: .; v_call: TRBV4-2; j_call: TRBJ2-3
cdr3_nt: TGCAGTGCTAGAAAGGGGGGGGAGAACCAGTACTTC; cdr3_aa: CSARKGGENQYF; clone_size: .; d_call: .; v_call: TRBV20-1; j_call: TRBJ2-5
cdr3_nt: TGTGCCAGTAGCTCGCAGAACACTGAAGCTTTTTTT; cdr3_aa: CASSSQNTEAFF; clone_size: .; d_call: .; v_call: TRBV5-5; j_call: TRBJ1-1
cdr3_nt: TGTGCCAGCATCTTCAAGCCCCCCCGAGGACAGGCGTTCACCGGGGAGCTGTTTTTT; cdr3_aa: CASIFKPPRGQAFTGELFF; clone_size: .; d_call: TRBD1; v_call: TRBV11-2; j_call: TRBJ2-2
cdr3_nt: TGTGCCAGCAGCCACTACTCCCAGGGAGGCGATGAAAAACTGTTTTTT; cdr3_aa: CASSHYSQGGDEKLFF; clone_size: many; d_call: .; v_call: TRBV4-2; j_call: TRBJ1-4